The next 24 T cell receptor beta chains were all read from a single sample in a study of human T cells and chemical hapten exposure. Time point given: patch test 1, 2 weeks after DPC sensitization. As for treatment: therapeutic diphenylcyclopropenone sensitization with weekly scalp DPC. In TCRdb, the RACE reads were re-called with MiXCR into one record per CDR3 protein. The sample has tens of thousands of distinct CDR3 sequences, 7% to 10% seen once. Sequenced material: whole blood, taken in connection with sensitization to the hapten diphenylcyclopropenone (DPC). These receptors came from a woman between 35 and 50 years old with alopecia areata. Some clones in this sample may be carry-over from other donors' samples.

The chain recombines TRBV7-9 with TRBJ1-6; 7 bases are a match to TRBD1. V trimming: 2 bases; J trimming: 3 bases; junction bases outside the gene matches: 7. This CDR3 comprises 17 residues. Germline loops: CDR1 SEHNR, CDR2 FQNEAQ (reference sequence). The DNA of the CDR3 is TGTGCCAGCAGCTTATTGGGGGACAGCCTCTATAATTCACCCCTCCACTTT. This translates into CASSLLGDSLYNSPLHF. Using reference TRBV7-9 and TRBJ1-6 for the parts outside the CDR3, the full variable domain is DTGVSQNPRHKITKRGQNVTFRCDPISEHNRLYWYRQTLGQGPEFLTYFQNEAQLEKSRLLSDRFSAERPKGSFSTLEIQRTEQGDSAMYLCASSLLGDSLYNSPLHFGNGTRLTVT.

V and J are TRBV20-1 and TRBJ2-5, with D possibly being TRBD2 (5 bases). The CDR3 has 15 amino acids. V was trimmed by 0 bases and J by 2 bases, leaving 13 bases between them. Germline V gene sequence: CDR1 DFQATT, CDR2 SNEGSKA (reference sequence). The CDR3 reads CSARDLGRRQETQYF. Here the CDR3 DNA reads TGCAGTGCTAGAGATCTGGGCAGGAGGCAAGAGACCCAGTACTTC.

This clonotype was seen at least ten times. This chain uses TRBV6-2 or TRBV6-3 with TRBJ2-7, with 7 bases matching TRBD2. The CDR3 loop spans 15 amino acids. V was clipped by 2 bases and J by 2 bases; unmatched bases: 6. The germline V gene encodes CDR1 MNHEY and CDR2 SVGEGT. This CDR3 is CASSYPGGDPYEQYF. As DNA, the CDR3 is TGTGCCAGCAGTTACCCGGGGGGTGACCCCTACGAGCAGTACTTC.

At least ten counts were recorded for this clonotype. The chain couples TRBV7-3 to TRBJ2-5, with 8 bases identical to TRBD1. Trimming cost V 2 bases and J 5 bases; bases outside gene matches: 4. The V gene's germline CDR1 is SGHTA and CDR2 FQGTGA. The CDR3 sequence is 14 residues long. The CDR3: CASSLAGTGETQYF. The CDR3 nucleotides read TGTGCCAGCAGCTTAGCCGGGACAGGCGAGACCCAGTACTTC.

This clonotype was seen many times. CDR3 sequence reads: CASFKGGLGENIQYF. CDR3 coding DNA: TGTGCCAGCTTTAAAGGGGGGCTAGGGGAAAACATTCAGTACTTC. The V and J genes are TRBV11-2 and TRBJ2-4; TRBD1 or TRBD2 may be the D gene (6 bases each). V lost 8 bases to trimming and J lost 5 bases, with 19 bases between them. The germline gives CDR1 SGHAT, CDR2 FQNNGV. The CDR3 runs to 15 residues.

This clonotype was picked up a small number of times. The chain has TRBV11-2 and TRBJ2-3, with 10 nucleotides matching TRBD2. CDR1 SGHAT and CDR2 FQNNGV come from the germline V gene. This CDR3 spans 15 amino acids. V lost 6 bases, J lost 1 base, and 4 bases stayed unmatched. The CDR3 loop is CASRPGLAGTDTQYF. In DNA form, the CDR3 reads TGTGCCAGCAGGCCTGGACTAGCGGGCACAGATACGCAGTATTTT. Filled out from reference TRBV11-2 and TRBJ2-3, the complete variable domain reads EAGVAQSPRYKIIEKRQSVAFWCNPISGHATLYWYQQILGQGPKLLIQFQNNGVVDDSQLPKDRFSAERLKGVDSTLKIQPAKLEDSAVYLCASRPGLAGTDTQYFGPGTRLTVL.

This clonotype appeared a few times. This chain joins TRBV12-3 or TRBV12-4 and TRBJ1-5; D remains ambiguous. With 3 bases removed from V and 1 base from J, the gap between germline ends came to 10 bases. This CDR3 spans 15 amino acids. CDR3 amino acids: CASSFRGGSNQPQHF. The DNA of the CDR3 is TGTGCCAGCAGTTTCCGGGGAGGGAGCAATCAGCCCCAGCATTTT.

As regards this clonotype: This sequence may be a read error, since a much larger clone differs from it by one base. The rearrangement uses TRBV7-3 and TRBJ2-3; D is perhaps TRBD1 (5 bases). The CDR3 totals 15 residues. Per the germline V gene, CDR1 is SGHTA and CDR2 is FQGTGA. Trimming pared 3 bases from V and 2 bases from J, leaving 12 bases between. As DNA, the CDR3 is TGTGCCAGCAGCTTTAGCAGGGTCTCCACAGATACGCAGTATTTT. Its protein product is CASSFSRVSTDTQYF.

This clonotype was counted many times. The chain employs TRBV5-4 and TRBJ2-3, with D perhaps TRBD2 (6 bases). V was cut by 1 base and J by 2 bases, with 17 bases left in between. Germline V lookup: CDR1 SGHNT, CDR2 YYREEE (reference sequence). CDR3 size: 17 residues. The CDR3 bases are TGTGCCAGCAGCTTGAAGGCGGGGCCCGGTCACACAGATACGCAGTATTTT. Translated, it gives CASSLKAGPGHTDTQYF.

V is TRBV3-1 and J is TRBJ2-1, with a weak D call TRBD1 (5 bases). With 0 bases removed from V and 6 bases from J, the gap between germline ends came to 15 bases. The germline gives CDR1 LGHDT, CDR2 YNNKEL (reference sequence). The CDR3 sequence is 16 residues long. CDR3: CASSQDEGASINEQFF. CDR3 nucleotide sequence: TGTGCCAGCAGCCAAGACGAAGGGGCAAGTATCAATGAGCAGTTCTTC.

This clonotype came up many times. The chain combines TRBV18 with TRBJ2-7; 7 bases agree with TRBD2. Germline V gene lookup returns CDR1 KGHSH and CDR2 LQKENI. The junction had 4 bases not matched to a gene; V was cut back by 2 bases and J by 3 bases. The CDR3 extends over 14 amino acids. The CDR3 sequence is CASSPGTTFYEQYF. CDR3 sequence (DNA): TGTGCCAGCTCACCAGGGACTACCTTCTACGAGCAGTACTTC.

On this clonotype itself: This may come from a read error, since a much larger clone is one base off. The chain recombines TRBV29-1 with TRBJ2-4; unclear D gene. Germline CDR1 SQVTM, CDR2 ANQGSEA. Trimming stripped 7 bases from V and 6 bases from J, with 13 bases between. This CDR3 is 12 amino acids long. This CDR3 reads CSGTQDGNIQYF. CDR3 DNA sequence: TGCAGCGGGACCCAGGACGGAAACATTCAGTACTTC.

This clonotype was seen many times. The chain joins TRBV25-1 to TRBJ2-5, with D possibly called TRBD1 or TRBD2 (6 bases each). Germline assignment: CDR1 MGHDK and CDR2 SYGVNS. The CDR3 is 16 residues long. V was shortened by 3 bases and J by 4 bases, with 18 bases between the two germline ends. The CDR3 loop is CASSDSRGPLGETQYF. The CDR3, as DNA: TGTGCCAGCAGTGATAGCCGGGGGCCGCTCGGAGAGACCCAGTACTTC. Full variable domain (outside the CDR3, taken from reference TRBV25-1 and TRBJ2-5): EADIYQTPRYLVIGTGKKITLECSQTMGHDKMYWYQQDPGMELHLIHYSYGVNSTEKGDLSSESTVSRIRTEHFPLTLESARPSHTSQYLCASSDSRGPLGETQYFGPGTRLLVL.

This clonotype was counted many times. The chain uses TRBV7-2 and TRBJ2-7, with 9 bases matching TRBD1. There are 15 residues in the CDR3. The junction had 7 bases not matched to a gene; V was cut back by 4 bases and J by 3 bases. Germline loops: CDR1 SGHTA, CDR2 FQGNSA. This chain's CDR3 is CASSYRTGDLYEQYF. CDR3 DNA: TGTGCCAGCAGCTACCGGACAGGGGATCTCTACGAGCAGTACTTC.

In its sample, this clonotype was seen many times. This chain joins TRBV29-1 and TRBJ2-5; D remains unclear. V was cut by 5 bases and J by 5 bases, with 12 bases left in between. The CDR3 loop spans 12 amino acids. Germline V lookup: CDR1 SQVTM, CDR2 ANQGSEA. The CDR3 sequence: CSVHLGPETQYF. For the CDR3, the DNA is TGCAGCGTTCACCTAGGGCCGGAGACCCAGTACTTC.

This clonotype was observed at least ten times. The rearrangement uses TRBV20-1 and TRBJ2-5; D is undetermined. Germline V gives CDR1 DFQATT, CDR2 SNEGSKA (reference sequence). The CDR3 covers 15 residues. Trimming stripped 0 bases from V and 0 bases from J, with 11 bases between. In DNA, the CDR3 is TGCAGTGCTAGAGATTCGATGGGGTACCAAGAGACCCAGTACTTC. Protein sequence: CSARDSMGYQETQYF.

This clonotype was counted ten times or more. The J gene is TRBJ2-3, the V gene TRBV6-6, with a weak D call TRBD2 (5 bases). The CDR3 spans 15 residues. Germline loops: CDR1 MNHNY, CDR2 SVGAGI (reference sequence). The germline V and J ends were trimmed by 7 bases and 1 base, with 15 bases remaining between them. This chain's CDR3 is CASIGSRRGTDTQYF. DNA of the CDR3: TGTGCCAGCATAGGGTCTAGGCGGGGCACAGATACGCAGTATTTT.

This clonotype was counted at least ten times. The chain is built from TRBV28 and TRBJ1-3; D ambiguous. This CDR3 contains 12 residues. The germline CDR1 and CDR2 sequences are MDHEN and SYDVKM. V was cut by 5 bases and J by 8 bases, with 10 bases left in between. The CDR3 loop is CASSLHSDTIYF. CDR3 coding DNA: TGTGCCAGCAGTCTCCATTCGGACACCATATATTTT.

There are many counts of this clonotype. The CDR3 coding sequence is TGCAGTGCCGCTGGAGGGGCGGAGGACTACACCTTC. As protein: CSAAGGAEDYTF. The chain uses TRBV20-1 and TRBJ1-2; the D gene is possibly TRBD1 (5 bases). V shed 6 bases and J shed 10 bases, with 18 bases lying between them. This CDR3 region has 12 residues. The germline V gene has CDR1 DFQATT and CDR2 SNEGSKA (reference sequence).

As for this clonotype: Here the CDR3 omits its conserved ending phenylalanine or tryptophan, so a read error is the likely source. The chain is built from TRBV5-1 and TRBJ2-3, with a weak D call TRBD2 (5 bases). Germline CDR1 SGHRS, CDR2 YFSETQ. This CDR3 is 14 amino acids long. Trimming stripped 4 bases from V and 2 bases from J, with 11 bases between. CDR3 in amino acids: CASSPGRDTDTQYL. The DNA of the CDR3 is TGCGCCAGCAGCCCCGGACGGGACACAGATACGCAGTATCTT.

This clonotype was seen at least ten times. The CDR3 is CASRENTGELFF. CDR3 coding DNA: TGTGCCAGCAGGGAGAACACCGGGGAGCTGTTTTTT. The chain employs TRBV12-3 or TRBV12-4 and TRBJ2-2, with D hard to call. This CDR3 is 12 amino acids long. Trimming took off 6 bases at V and 1 base at J, with 3 bases between the two ends.

CDR3 bases: TGTGCCAGCAGCCATCCTGACGGTACCTACGAGCAGTACTTC. Translating it yields CASSHPDGTYEQYF. V usage is TRBV5-5 and J usage is TRBJ2-7; D gene unclear. V was trimmed by 4 bases and J by 2 bases, leaving 13 bases between them. Looked up from germline, CDR1 is SGHKS and CDR2 is YYEKEE (reference sequence). CDR3 length: 14 amino acids. The complete variable domain, with remaining parts taken from reference TRBV5-5 and TRBJ2-7, reads DAGVTQSPTHLIKTRGQQVTLRCSPISGHKSVSWYQQVLGQGPQFIFQYYEKEERGRGNFPDRFSARQFPNYSSELNVNALLLGDSALYLCASSHPDGTYEQYFGPGTRLTVT.

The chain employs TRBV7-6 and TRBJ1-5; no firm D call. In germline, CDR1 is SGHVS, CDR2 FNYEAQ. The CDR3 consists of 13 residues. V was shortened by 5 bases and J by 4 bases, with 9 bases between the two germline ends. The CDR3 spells CASSPQVNQPQHF. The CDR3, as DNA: TGTGCCAGCAGCCCGCAAGTTAATCAGCCCCAGCATTTT.

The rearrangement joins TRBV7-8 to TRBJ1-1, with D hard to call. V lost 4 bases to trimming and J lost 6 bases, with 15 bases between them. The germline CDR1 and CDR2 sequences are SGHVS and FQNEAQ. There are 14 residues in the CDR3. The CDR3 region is CASSSRGGRAEAFF. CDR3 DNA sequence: TGTGCCAGCAGCTCCCGGGGTGGGAGGGCTGAAGCTTTCTTT.